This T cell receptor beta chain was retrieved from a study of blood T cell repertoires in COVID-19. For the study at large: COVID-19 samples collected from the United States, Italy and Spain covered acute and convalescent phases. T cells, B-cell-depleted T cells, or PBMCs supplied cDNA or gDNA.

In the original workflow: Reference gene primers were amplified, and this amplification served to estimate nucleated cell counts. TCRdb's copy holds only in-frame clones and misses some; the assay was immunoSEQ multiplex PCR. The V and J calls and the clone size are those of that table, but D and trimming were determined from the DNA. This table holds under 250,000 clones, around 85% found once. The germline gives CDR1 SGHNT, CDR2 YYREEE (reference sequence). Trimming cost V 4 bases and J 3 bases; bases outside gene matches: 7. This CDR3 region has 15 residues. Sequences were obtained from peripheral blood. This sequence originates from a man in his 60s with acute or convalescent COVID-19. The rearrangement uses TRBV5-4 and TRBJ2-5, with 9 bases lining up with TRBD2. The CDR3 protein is CASSHSTSGKETQYF. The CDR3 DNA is TGTGCCAGCAGCCATTCGACTAGCGGAAAAGAGACCCAGTACTTC. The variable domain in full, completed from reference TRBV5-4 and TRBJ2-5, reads ETGVTQSPTHLIKTRGQQVTLRCSSQSGHNTVSWYQQALGQGPQFIFQYYREEENGRGNFPPRFSGLQFPNYSSELNVNALELDDSALYLCASSHSTSGKETQYFGPGTRLLVL.